A single sample gave rise to the 25 T cell receptor beta chains below, sequenced in a study of T cell changes during pregnancy in multiple sclerosis. Only in-frame clones appear in the TCRdb table, and some are missing; sequencing was by immunoSEQ multiplex PCR. The table includes tens of thousands of clones, approximately 92% detected once. Specimen: CD4+ T cells from peripheral blood mononuclear cells, collected before pregnancy. These receptors all stem from a female donor with multiple sclerosis, enrolled in a pregnancy study.

This clone is a singleton in its sample. The V call is TRBV9, the J call TRBJ1-1; D is perhaps TRBD1 (6 bases). Per germline, CDR1 SGDLS and CDR2 YYNGEE. The CDR3 runs 17 residues. The V and J ends lost 0 bases and 0 bases respectively, with 15 bases between them. The CDR3 is CASSVDGIGGLNTEAFF. The CDR3 DNA sequence: TGTGCCAGCAGCGTAGATGGGATTGGGGGCCTGAACACTGAAGCTTTCTTT.

This clone was seen a single time. V and J are TRBV28 and TRBJ1-5, with unresolved D. Germline lookup yields CDR1 MDHEN and CDR2 SYDVKM. CDR3 length: 13 amino acids. V was pared by 6 bases and J by 3 bases, with 9 bases between. The CDR3 protein is CASRGSFNQPQHF. As DNA, the CDR3 is TGTGCCAGCAGGGGCTCTTTCAATCAGCCCCAGCATTTT.

This clone was seen once. The chain couples TRBV15 to TRBJ2-3; TRBD2 matches 9 bases. This CDR3 contains 17 residues. Germline V gives CDR1 LNHNV, CDR2 YYDKDF (reference sequence). With V trimmed by 0 bases and J by 5 bases, 9 bases remained unmatched. For the CDR3, the DNA is TGTGCCACCAGCAGAGATTTGGGCGGGAGGGCCGGAGATACGCAGTATTTT. Translating gives CATSRDLGGRAGDTQYF.

V and J are TRBV28 and TRBJ1-5; D might be TRBD1 (5 bases). CDR1 and CDR2 from the germline V gene are MDHEN and SYDVKM. Trimming left V 5 bases short and J 11 bases short, with 13 bases between. The CDR3 totals 12 residues. The CDR3 loop is CASSRRGDSQHF. CDR3 DNA: TGTGCCAGCAGTCGCAGAGGGGACTCCCAGCATTTT. Drawing the rest from reference TRBV28 and TRBJ1-5, the complete variable domain is DVKVTQSSRYLVKRTGEKVFLECVQDMDHENMFWYRQDPGLGLRLIYFSYDVKMKEKGDIPEGYSVSREKKERFSLILESASTNQTSMYLCASSRRGDSQHFGDGTRLSIL.

The rearrangement uses TRBV5-4 and TRBJ2-7, with TRBD1 identical over 7 bases. The CDR3 runs 15 residues. Germline V gene sequence: CDR1 SGHNT, CDR2 YYREEE (reference sequence). V shed 3 bases, J shed 6 bases, and the junction held 12 bases outside the gene matches. The CDR3 nucleotides read TGTGCCAGCAGCTCGCGGACAGGTCCGTTGGGCGAGCAGTACTTC. It translates to CASSSRTGPLGEQYF.

The rearrangement joins TRBV5-4 to TRBJ2-1; 12 bases align to TRBD2. Germline V gene data show CDR1 as SGHNT and CDR2 as YYREEE (reference sequence). V trimming: 4 bases; J trimming: 2 bases; junction bases outside the gene matches: 16. This CDR3 is 20 amino acids long. The CDR3 sequence is CASSRASLTSGSLTYNEQFF. As DNA, the CDR3 is TGTGCCAGCAGCCGCGCCTCTCTGACTAGCGGGAGCCTCACCTACAATGAGCAGTTCTTC.

The chain couples TRBV7-9 to TRBJ2-3; TRBD1 is a possible D gene (6 bases). The V gene's germline CDR1 is SEHNR and CDR2 FQNEAQ (reference sequence). The germline V and J ends were trimmed by 4 bases and 2 bases, with 10 bases remaining between them. CDR3 length: 14 amino acids. CDR3: CASSSGQYTDTQYF. The CDR3 nucleotides read TGTGCCAGCAGCTCCGGACAGTACACAGATACGCAGTATTTT.

The chain carries TRBV13 and TRBJ2-7, with 7 bases lining up with TRBD1. The CDR3 has 15 amino acids. Germline V gene data show CDR1 as PRHDT and CDR2 as FYEKMQ (reference sequence). After removal of 2 bases from V and 4 bases from J, the junction contained 8 bases not matched to a gene. For the CDR3, the DNA is TGTGCCAGCAGCTTAACAGGGGCTATCCCTTACGAGCAGTACTTC. This gives the protein CASSLTGAIPYEQYF. Together with reference TRBV13 and TRBJ2-7, the CDR3 gives the full variable domain: AAGVIQSPRHLIKEKRETATLKCYPIPRHDTVYWYQQGPGQDPQFLISFYEKMQSDKGSIPDRFSAQQFSDYHSELNMSSLELGDSALYFCASSLTGAIPYEQYFGPGTRLTVT.

This clone is a singleton in its sample. V gene TRBV6-1 combines with J gene TRBJ1-1; 9 bases are a match to TRBD1. Germline CDR1 MNHNS, CDR2 SASEGT. The CDR3 is 16 amino acids. Trimming took 4 bases from V and 4 from J; bases not matched to a gene: 10. The CDR3 nucleotides are TGTGCCAGCAGTGGCCAACAGGGGGCTTTCGGCACTGAAGCTTTCTTT. This translates into CASSGQQGAFGTEAFF.

The chain recombines TRBV27 with TRBJ2-7; TRBD1 matches at 7 bases. Germline V CDR1 and CDR2: MNHEY, SMNVEV (reference sequence). V trimming: 5 bases; J trimming: 3 bases; junction bases outside the gene matches: 10. The CDR3 loop spans 15 amino acids. The CDR3 reads CASSLGRGTNYEQYF. The CDR3 DNA reads TGTGCCAGCAGTCTTGGCAGGGGGACGAACTACGAGCAGTACTTC.

The DNA for the CDR3 is TGTGCCAGCAGTGAATGGACCAGACAGGGGATCTCCTACAATGAGCAGTTCTTC. Residues: CASSEWTRQGISYNEQFF. The chain links TRBV2 to TRBJ2-1; 8 bases fit TRBD1. There are 18 residues in the CDR3. Germline V gene sequence: CDR1 SNHLY, CDR2 FYNNEI. The ends lost 2 bases at V and 0 bases at J; junction bases unmatched: 9.

A remark on this clone: The junction does not match germline at one end; this may be a read error. The CDR3 DNA follows: TGTGCCAGCACTTTACAGGGCGGAACCTATGGCTACACCTTC. Protein product: CASTLQGGTYGYTF. The V gene is TRBV28, the J gene TRBJ1-2; possible D gene TRBD1, 6 bases. The CDR3 runs 14 residues. CDR1 and CDR2 (germline): MDHEN, SYDVKM.

The gene calls are TRBV7-8 and TRBJ1-1; TRBD1 matches at 7 bases. V gave up 4 bases and J gave up 1 base; unmatched junction bases: 12. CDR1 is SGHVS and CDR2 is FQNEAQ in the germline V gene. This CDR3 has 17 amino acids. As DNA, the CDR3 is TGTGCCAGCAGCTCCCGCCGGACAGGCCAAGAGAACACTGAAGCTTTCTTT. It encodes CASSSRRTGQENTEAFF.

This chain connects TRBV14 to TRBJ2-1, with 8 bases fitting TRBD2. V shed 0 bases and J 9 bases; nucleotides not matched to a gene: 7. This CDR3 contains 15 residues. Germline CDR1 reads SGHDN; CDR2 reads FVKESK. Written as DNA, the CDR3 is TGTGCCAGCAGCCAAGATCGGGGACTAGGGAGTGAGCAGTTCTTC. Translation: CASSQDRGLGSEQFF.

The chain is built from TRBV19 and TRBJ1-2; D not resolved. The CDR3 is 12 amino acids. V was cut by 5 bases and J by 8 bases, with 12 bases left in between. From germline, CDR1 is LNHDA and CDR2 SQIVND (reference sequence). CDR3 nucleotides: TGTGCCAGTAGTGAATCCAGGAACGGCTACACCTTC. Amino acids: CASSESRNGYTF.

The rearrangement links TRBV21-1 to TRBJ2-7; the table names TRBD2, a call not compared with the DNA. TRBV21-1 is classified as a pseudogene. This CDR3 comprises 18 residues. The CDR3 spells CASSSQSWMREVSHEQYF. The CDR3 DNA follows: TGTGCCAGCAGCTCGCAAAGTTGGATGCGGGAGGTTAGCCACGAGCAGTACTTC.

The rearrangement links TRBV27 to TRBJ1-1; TRBD1 agrees at 8 bases. Germline V gene lookup returns CDR1 MNHEY and CDR2 SMNVEV (reference sequence). There are 12 residues in the CDR3. The J segment lost 11 bases and the V segment lost 5 bases, leaving 7 bases of the junction unmatched. In DNA, the CDR3 is TGTGCCAGCAGTCCCCGGACAGGGAATGCTTTCTTT. Residues: CASSPRTGNAFF.

The chain joins TRBV11-3 to TRBJ2-7; 13 positions match TRBD2. V trimming: 4 bases; J trimming: 0 bases; junction bases outside the gene matches: 6. The CDR3 extends over 17 amino acids. Germline V gene sequence: CDR1 SGHNT, CDR2 YENEEA. CDR3 protein: CASSWTSGSFGSYEQYF. DNA for the CDR3: TGTGCCAGCAGCTGGACTAGCGGGAGCTTCGGCTCCTACGAGCAGTACTTC.

The chain recombines TRBV15 with TRBJ1-5; 8 positions match TRBD1. With V trimmed by 0 bases and J by 9 bases, 10 bases remained unmatched. Germline CDR1 is LNHNV and CDR2 is YYDKDF (reference sequence). CDR3 size: 16 residues. The CDR3 DNA is TGTGCCACCAGCAGAGATTGGGGGACAGGAGATTCGCCCCAGCATTTT. As protein: CATSRDWGTGDSPQHF.

The chain carries TRBV11-3 and TRBJ2-5, with TRBD2 matching over 10 bases. Trimming cost V 3 bases and J 2 bases; bases outside gene matches: 6. Per germline, CDR1 SGHNT and CDR2 YENEEA. The CDR3 length is 16 residues. The CDR3 loop reads CASSLLLAGRQETQYF. In DNA form, the CDR3 reads TGTGCCAGCAGCTTGCTACTAGCGGGAAGACAAGAGACCCAGTACTTC.

This chain uses TRBV7-9 with TRBJ1-1; D call uncertain. V gave up 1 base and J gave up 1 base, with 7 bases separating them. Germline CDR1 is SEHNR and CDR2 is FQNEAQ (reference sequence). This CDR3 region has 14 residues. CDR3 sequence (DNA): TGTGCCAGCAGCTTAGGGGCGGGGAACACTGAAGCTTTCTTT. Protein product: CASSLGAGNTEAFF.

This clone was observed once. Here the CDR3 reads CASSIVNGETQYF. DNA of the CDR3: TGTGCCAGTAGTATAGTTAACGGGGAGACCCAGTACTTC. The rearrangement links TRBV19 to TRBJ2-5; no clear D gene. This CDR3 is 13 amino acids long. Germline CDR1 and CDR2: LNHDA and SQIVND (reference sequence). The ends were cut back, 1 base at V and 5 bases at J, with 8 bases in the middle.

The chain joins TRBV19 to TRBJ2-7, with D tentatively TRBD1 (6 bases). Germline V gene data show CDR1 as LNHDA and CDR2 as SQIVND (reference sequence). V was cut by 1 base and J by 7 bases, with 14 bases left in between. The CDR3 is 14 amino acids. The CDR3 bases are TGTGCCAGTAGTATAGTCCCAGGGGCTGGAGAGCAGTACTTC. Protein product: CASSIVPGAGEQYF.

This chain links TRBV30 with TRBJ1-1, with D possibly being TRBD1 (5 bases). This CDR3 has 13 amino acids. V lost 3 bases, J lost 1 base, and 9 bases lay in between. CDR1 and CDR2 (germline): GTSNPN, SVGIG (reference sequence). The CDR3 spells CAWSATANTEAFF. The CDR3 DNA is TGTGCCTGGAGCGCGACAGCGAACACTGAAGCTTTCTTT.

This rearrangement joins TRBV7-3 to TRBJ2-1, with TRBD1 matching 9 bases. J lost 0 bases, V lost 5 bases, and 2 bases had no gene match. Germline V gene sequence: CDR1 SGHTA, CDR2 FQGTGA. The CDR3 runs to 15 residues. CDR3 loop: CASSRDRASYNEQFF. Written as DNA, the CDR3 is TGTGCCAGCAGCCGGGACAGGGCCTCCTACAATGAGCAGTTCTTC.